What follows are 5 T cell receptor beta chains derived from one specimen sequenced in a study of blood T cell repertoires in COVID-19. This table comes from immunoSEQ multiplex PCR, and its TCRdb copy is limited to in-frame clones, with some not included. Of about 140,000 clones in the sample, less than 85% are singletons; the top ten hold roughly 6.5%. The specimen sequenced was peripheral blood. These receptor sequences come from a human donor in a cohort sampled during active COVID-19.

The chain links TRBV28 to TRBJ2-3; a weak D match, TRBD2 (5 bases). The CDR3 has 16 amino acids. The germline CDR1 and CDR2 sequences are MDHEN and SYDVKM. The germline V and J ends were trimmed by 5 bases and 2 bases, with 17 bases remaining between them. CDR3 bases: TGTGCCAGCAGTATTGACGAGGGTCTGAACACAGATACGCAGTATTTT. Amino acids: CASSIDEGLNTDTQYF.

This chain joins TRBV29-1 and TRBJ2-3; D unclear. V was cut by 4 bases and J by 0 bases, with 5 bases left in between. From germline, CDR1 is SQVTM and CDR2 ANQGSEA. This CDR3 has 12 residues. In DNA form, the CDR3 reads TGCAGCGTTGGGAGAAGCACAGATACGCAGTATTTT. Translated: CSVGRSTDTQYF.

The chain carries TRBV7-2 and TRBJ2-7; D might be TRBD1 (6 bases). Trimming shortened V by 1 base and J by 5 bases, and 15 bases separated the two germline ends. This CDR3 region has 15 residues. Germline CDR1 reads SGHTA; CDR2 reads FQGNSA. The CDR3 DNA follows: TGTGCCAGCAGCTTAGAGGGCTCTGAGGGGGACGAGCAGTACTTC. Translated: CASSLEGSEGDEQYF.

This sequence joins TRBV9 and TRBJ1-1; no definite D call. The V and J ends lost 0 bases and 2 bases respectively, with 8 bases between them. Per germline, CDR1 SGDLS and CDR2 YYNGEE. The CDR3 loop spans 14 amino acids. CDR3 loop: CASSVAYGNTEAFF. The CDR3 region has the DNA TGTGCCAGCAGCGTAGCATACGGTAACACTGAAGCTTTCTTT.

This chain connects TRBV6-5 to TRBJ2-3, with D hard to call. Germline lookup yields CDR1 MNHEY and CDR2 SVGAGI. V was shortened by 6 bases and J by 0 bases, with 7 bases between the two germline ends. The CDR3 is 13 amino acids. CDR3 sequence: CASRAHSTDTQYF. The CDR3 DNA reads TGTGCCAGCAGAGCCCATAGCACAGATACGCAGTATTTT.